The 32 T cell receptor beta chains below all came from one sample that was sequenced in a study of control samples from healthy donors and cancer patients. Only in-frame clones appear in the TCRdb table, and some are missing; sequencing was by immunoSEQ multiplex PCR. The table records about 120,000 clones, approximately 88% of them present only once. Sequencing was performed on blood. These receptors all come from a man aged 35 to 55 in good health.

This chain joins TRBV29-1 and TRBJ2-3; 9 bases agree with TRBD1. The CDR3 loop spans 13 amino acids. Germline CDR1 SQVTM, CDR2 ANQGSEA. Trimming cost V 7 bases and J 6 bases; bases outside gene matches: 8. CDR3 in amino acids: CSASGTGIDTQYF. The CDR3 nucleotides read TGCAGCGCTTCCGGGACAGGGATCGATACGCAGTATTTT.

J is TRBJ1-1 and V is TRBV7-2; possibly TRBD1 for D (6 bases). The length of the CDR3 is 14 residues. Per germline, CDR1 SGHTA and CDR2 FQGNSA. V was trimmed by 3 bases and J by 3 bases, leaving 11 bases between them. For the CDR3, the DNA is TGTGCCAGCAGCTTCGGGACAACCTACACTGAAGCTTTCTTT. Translated, it gives CASSFGTTYTEAFF.

J is TRBJ1-4 and V is TRBV30; perhaps TRBD1 as D (6 bases). The germline V and J ends were trimmed by 8 bases and 6 bases, with 13 bases remaining between them. The CDR3 runs 12 residues. Germline CDR1 and CDR2: GTSNPN and SVGIG (reference sequence). CDR3 protein: CAREGGDEKLFF. The DNA for the CDR3 is TGTGCCAGGGAAGGGGGGGATGAAAAACTGTTTTTT.

The chain couples TRBV7-3 to TRBJ2-2; weak D call: TRBD2 (5 bases). V was pared by 1 base and J by 0 bases, with 12 bases between. From germline, CDR1 is SGHTA and CDR2 FQGTGA. The CDR3 is 17 residues long. Here the CDR3 reads CASSLNEGWANTGELFF. DNA for the CDR3: TGTGCCAGCAGCTTAAACGAGGGTTGGGCGAACACCGGGGAGCTGTTTTTT.

The chain joins TRBV30 to TRBJ1-6; D gene ambiguous. From germline, CDR1 is GTSNPN and CDR2 SVGIG (reference sequence). The CDR3 consists of 13 residues. Trimming removed 2 bases from V and 10 bases from J, with 12 bases in between. CDR3 DNA sequence: TGTGCCTGGAGTCTGGGCTTGGGATCACCCCTCCACTTT. Protein sequence: CAWSLGLGSPLHF. The full variable domain, its missing parts supplied by reference TRBV30 and TRBJ1-6, is SQTIHQWPATLVQPVGSPLSLECTVEGTSNPNLYWYRQAAGRGLQLLFYSVGIGQISSEVPQNLSASRPQDRQFILSSKKLLLSDSGFYLCAWSLGLGSPLHFGNGTRLTVT.

This chain joins TRBV6-5 and TRBJ2-1, with 11 bases lining up with TRBD2. The V gene end was trimmed by 1 base and the J gene end by 9 bases; junction bases not matched to a gene: 8. Germline V CDR1 and CDR2: MNHEY, SVGAGI. The CDR3 totals 16 residues. As DNA, the CDR3 is TGTGCCAGCAGTTACTTTGTAGCGGGGGGGCCGGTTGAGCAGTTCTTC. It encodes CASSYFVAGGPVEQFF.

V gene TRBV18 combines with J gene TRBJ1-2, with 10 positions matching TRBD1. CDR3 size: 15 residues. Germline lookup yields CDR1 KGHSH and CDR2 LQKENI. Trimming took 6 bases from V and 7 from J; bases not matched to a gene: 11. Here the CDR3 reads CASSGLTGGLSGYTF. In DNA, the CDR3 is TGTGCCAGCTCGGGATTGACAGGGGGCCTGAGTGGCTACACCTTC.

This chain links TRBV4-1 with TRBJ1-1; the match to TRBD1 covers 9 bases. Germline V lookup: CDR1 MGHRA, CDR2 YSYEKL. After removal of 4 bases from V and 4 bases from J, the junction contained 4 bases not matched to a gene. The CDR3 is made up of 14 amino acids. The CDR3 DNA reads as TGCGCCAGCAGCCGCGACAGGGGGGTCACTGAAGCTTTCTTT. Encoded protein: CASSRDRGVTEAFF.

This chain uses TRBV5-1 with TRBJ1-3; D uncertain. CDR3 length: 15 residues. From germline, CDR1 is SGHRS and CDR2 YFSETQ. Trimming left V 0 bases short and J 0 bases short, with 7 bases between. CDR3 bases: TGCGCCAGCAGCTTGGAAAAAGCCTCTGGAAACACCATATATTTT. This codes for CASSLEKASGNTIYF.

The CDR3 loop is CASSGARLGSYGYTF. CDR3 DNA: TGTGCCAGCAGCGGAGCCCGGTTGGGATCCTATGGCTACACCTTC. V is TRBV9 and J is TRBJ1-2; D gene unclear. The V end was cut by 3 bases, the J end by 4 bases, with 16 bases between. Germline lookup yields CDR1 SGDLS and CDR2 YYNGEE. This CDR3 contains 15 residues.

The chain couples TRBV2 to TRBJ2-2, with 7 bases identical to TRBD2. Germline V CDR1 and CDR2: SNHLY, FYNNEI. V was clipped by 1 base and J by 5 bases; unmatched bases: 1. This CDR3 has 14 residues. CDR3 sequence: CASSEGTSTGELFF. CDR3 DNA: TGTGCCAGCAGTGAAGGGACTAGTACCGGGGAGCTGTTTTTT.

The rearrangement links TRBV5-6 to TRBJ2-1; the D gene is possibly TRBD1 (5 bases). V dropped 1 base and J dropped 3 bases, with 8 bases sitting between them. The CDR3 totals 14 residues. CDR1 SGHDT and CDR2 YYEEEE come from the germline V gene. The CDR3 loop is CASSLIDSYNEQFF. The CDR3 region has the DNA TGTGCCAGCAGCTTGATTGACAGCTACAATGAGCAGTTCTTC.

The genes are TRBV27 and TRBJ1-6; the match to TRBD1 covers 11 bases. The germline CDR1 and CDR2 sequences are MNHEY and SMNVEV (reference sequence). J lost 9 bases, V lost 4 bases, and 5 bases had no gene match. CDR3 length: 15 amino acids. In DNA, the CDR3 is TGTGCCAGCAGTTCCCAGGACAGGGGGCCTTCACCCCTCCACTTT. Its translation is CASSSQDRGPSPLHF.

A single count supports this clone. The V call is TRBV6-5, the J call TRBJ1-2; 7 bases fit TRBD1. The CDR3 is 15 amino acids. The V gene end was trimmed by 2 bases and the J gene end by 4 bases; junction bases not matched to a gene: 7. CDR1 is MNHEY and CDR2 is SVGAGI in the germline V gene. The CDR3 nucleotides read TGTGCCAGCAGTTACGCCTCCGGGACAGCCTATGGCTACACCTTC. It specifies CASSYASGTAYGYTF.

The rearrangement uses TRBV18 and TRBJ2-3, with 10 bases lining up with TRBD1. CDR1 KGHSH and CDR2 LQKENI come from the germline V gene. Losses at the gene ends were 2 bases for V and 0 bases for J; bases not matched to a gene: 8. There are 18 residues in the CDR3. The CDR3 DNA reads TGTGCCAGCTCACCATTGGGACAGGGGATTTCTAGCACAGATACGCAGTATTTT. Encoded protein: CASSPLGQGISSTDTQYF.

V usage is TRBV25-1 and J usage is TRBJ1-4; no clear D gene. CDR3 length: 13 amino acids. Trimming removed 6 bases at V and 5 bases at J, with 10 bases between. The germline CDR1 and CDR2 sequences are MGHDK and SYGVNS. DNA of the CDR3: TGTGCCAGCAGCGGCCGGAGAAATGAAAAACTGTTTTTT. Encoded protein: CASSGRRNEKLFF.

V is TRBV29-1 and J is TRBJ1-2; 9 positions match TRBD1. From germline, CDR1 is SQVTM and CDR2 ANQGSEA. The CDR3 has 14 amino acids. V was pared by 7 bases and J by 3 bases, with 9 bases of the junction left unmatched. The CDR3 sequence: CSAQGTGGDYGYTF. The CDR3 DNA is TGCAGCGCCCAGGGAACAGGGGGCGACTATGGCTACACCTTC.

This chain uses TRBV21-1 with TRBJ1-5; the table gives TRBD1 as D, unverified against the DNA. TRBV21-1 is designated a pseudogene. This CDR3 comprises 13 residues. CDR3 coding DNA: TGTGCCAGATTCCGGGACAGAAATCAGCCCCAGCATTTT. Protein sequence: CARFRDRNQPQHF.

Written as DNA, the CDR3 is TGTGCCAGCAGCTTAGGACTCCGGACAGGCGGAAACACCATATATTTT. Residues: CASSLGLRTGGNTIYF. This chain uses TRBV7-2 with TRBJ1-3; 7 bases are a match to TRBD1. V was pared by 1 base and J by 4 bases, with 7 bases of the junction left unmatched. CDR1 and CDR2 (germline): SGHTA, FQGNSA. The CDR3 totals 16 residues.

The CDR3 spells CASNPIVAGELFF. CDR3 in DNA: TGTGCCAGCAACCCCATTGTGGCCGGGGAGCTGTTTTTT. The chain links TRBV6-2 or TRBV6-3 to TRBJ2-2; D is undetermined. The CDR3 sequence is 13 residues long. The ends were cut back, 7 bases at V and 6 bases at J, with 12 bases in the middle. The germline V gene has CDR1 MNHEY and CDR2 SVGEGT.

This clone occurred a few times. The chain is built from TRBV7-8 and TRBJ1-3; D ambiguous. Germline V gene sequence: CDR1 SGHVS, CDR2 FQNEAQ. The CDR3 consists of 17 residues. Trimming pared 1 base from V and 0 bases from J, leaving 13 bases between. CDR3 in amino acids: CASSLGPPHNSGNTIYF. CDR3 DNA sequence: TGTGCCAGCAGCTTAGGCCCCCCCCACAACTCTGGAAACACCATATATTTT.

This chain links TRBV7-3 with TRBJ1-1; D remains ambiguous. CDR1 and CDR2 from the germline V gene are SGHTA and FQGTGA. V shed 1 base and J shed 2 bases, with 11 bases lying between them. CDR3 size: 15 residues. DNA of the CDR3: TGTGCCAGCAGCTTAAACGGGTTTCCAAACACTGAAGCTTTCTTT. As protein: CASSLNGFPNTEAFF.

The chain combines TRBV5-6 with TRBJ1-2; tentatively, D is TRBD1 (6 bases). The CDR3 is made up of 15 amino acids. The ends were cut back, 4 bases at V and 2 bases at J, with 15 bases in the middle. Per germline, CDR1 SGHDT and CDR2 YYEEEE. The CDR3 region has the DNA TGTGCCAGCAGCCTGGGGGGCCAGAGAAACTATGGCTACACCTTC. Translation gives CASSLGGQRNYGYTF.

V usage is TRBV5-1 and J usage is TRBJ2-7; D is perhaps TRBD1 (5 bases). The CDR3 runs 13 residues. CDR1 SGHRS and CDR2 YFSETQ come from the germline V gene. V was clipped by 3 bases and J by 3 bases, with 10 bases between them. The CDR3 region is CASSYVGDYEQYF. In DNA form, the CDR3 reads TGCGCCAGCAGCTACGTAGGGGACTACGAGCAGTACTTC.

The V call is TRBV2, the J call TRBJ1-5; D uncertain. This CDR3 contains 12 residues. The ends were cut back, 7 bases at V and 11 bases at J, with 15 bases in the middle. CDR1 SNHLY and CDR2 FYNNEI come from the germline V gene. This CDR3 reads CASKYEDRSQHF. The CDR3 coding sequence is TGTGCCAGCAAATACGAGGATAGGTCCCAGCATTTT.

The chain recombines TRBV7-3 with TRBJ2-5, with 11 bases that match TRBD2. The CDR3 covers 15 residues. V shed 5 bases and J 3 bases; nucleotides not matched to a gene: 5. Germline assignment: CDR1 SGHTA and CDR2 FQGTGA. This CDR3 reads CASSLLAGVKETQYF. The CDR3, as DNA: TGTGCCAGCAGCCTACTAGCGGGAGTCAAAGAGACCCAGTACTTC.

To note about this clone: The same CDR3 is also encoded by other DNA sequences in this sample. V usage is TRBV15 and J usage is TRBJ1-5; D gene unclear. V was clipped by 0 bases and J by 4 bases, with 7 bases between them. CDR3 length equals 14 residues. Germline V CDR1 and CDR2: LNHNV, YYDKDF (reference sequence). CDR3 bases: TGTGCCACCAGCAGAGATAGAGGTAATCAGCCCCAGCATTTT. As protein: CATSRDRGNQPQHF.

J is TRBJ1-6 and V is TRBV3-1 (or the pseudogene TRBV3-2); D unclear. The CDR3 is made up of 13 amino acids. With 2 bases removed from V and 7 bases from J, the gap between germline ends came to 6 bases. Germline V gene sequence: CDR1 LGHDT, CDR2 YNNKEL (reference sequence). CDR3 coding DNA: TGTGCCAGCAGCCAAAAACGAAATTCACCCCTCCACTTT. This sequence encodes CASSQKRNSPLHF.

This clone was recorded only once. This chain uses TRBV5-1 with TRBJ2-3; 9 bases are shared with TRBD1. The CDR3 totals 16 residues. CDR1 and CDR2 from the germline V gene are SGHRS and YFSETQ. V was pared by 4 bases and J by 0 bases, with 6 bases of the junction left unmatched. CDR3 region: CASSRQGGLSTDTQYF. DNA for the CDR3: TGCGCCAGCAGCAGACAGGGGGGCCTTAGCACAGATACGCAGTATTTT.

This clone was observed a single time. The chain combines TRBV6-5 with TRBJ2-2; TRBD1 aligns across 8 bases. Germline V gene lookup returns CDR1 MNHEY and CDR2 SVGAGI. The CDR3 is 14 residues long. V gave up 8 bases and J gave up 5 bases; unmatched junction bases: 7. CDR3 amino acids: CASGQGLETGELFF. The CDR3 DNA is TGTGCCAGCGGACAGGGATTGGAGACCGGGGAGCTGTTTTTT.

The CDR3 sequence is CASSEGVGQGLETQYF. The CDR3 coding sequence is TGTGCCAGCAGTGAAGGAGTAGGACAGGGGCTGGAGACCCAGTACTTC. V gene TRBV6-1 combines with J gene TRBJ2-5; 9 bases map to TRBD1. Losses at the gene ends were 1 base for V and 5 bases for J; bases not matched to a gene: 8. CDR1 and CDR2 (germline): MNHNS, SASEGT. The CDR3 extends over 16 amino acids.

The chain is built from TRBV5-4 and TRBJ2-1; D uncertain. The CDR3 is 15 amino acids. V shed 5 bases and J shed 0 bases, with 12 bases lying between them. The germline gives CDR1 SGHNT, CDR2 YYREEE (reference sequence). CDR3 DNA sequence: TGTGCCAGCAGTTTTGACGCGAGCTCCTACAATGAGCAGTTCTTC. Encoded protein: CASSFDASSYNEQFF.